The source of this T cell receptor (beta chain) is a study of post-analysis software for immune sequencing data. Note on this clonotype: Its target is not known. Possible read error: a much larger clone is one base away.

Looked up from germline, CDR1 is SGHDT and CDR2 is YYEEEE. With 3 bases clipped from V and 5 bases from J, the junction kept 3 bases outside the gene matches. There are 13 residues in the CDR3. Findings and limits, study-wide: When patients were compared with controls, 5 or 6 TRBV segments were more frequent, TRBV5-6, TRBV5-1 and TRBV20-1 among them.

The authors incorporated unique molecular identifiers into the TCR beta cDNA libraries. Researchers reported a few hundred thousand cDNA molecules coming from about 0.98 to 11 million T cells. TCRdb independently ran MiXCR on the PCR reads; one entry per CDR3 protein. The sample has fewer than 550,000 distinct CDR3 sequences, less than 40% seen once; the top ten hold approximately 6%. V is TRBV5-6 and J is TRBJ2-5, with TRBD1 matching over 8 bases. The material sequenced was blood. This TCR was sampled from a girl aged 2-17 years with multiple sclerosis. CDR3 in amino acids: CASSSDRDETQYF. In nucleotides, the CDR3 is TGTGCCAGCAGCTCGGACAGGGACGAGACCCAGTACTTC.